The next 3 T cell receptor beta chains were all read from a single sample in a study of CD8 T cells in ankylosing spondylitis (dated by TCRdb to the late 2010s). Here is what the overall study found, with its caveats: A TCR beta motif made up of several highly homologous amino acid variants appeared to be characteristic of blood from ankylosing spondylitis patients.

The library was made by 5' RACE. Sequencing instrument: Illumina HiSeq 2500. TCRdb ran its own pipeline on the public reads, namely fastp trimming at Q25 and MiXCR clone calling, and kept in-frame beta chains. Rows with one shared CDR3 protein collapse into an entry with the most common genes and DNA. The sample includes more than 400,000 distinct CDR3 sequences, with about 5.4% observed a single time. The top ten clonotypes cover 3% to 4.5% of the sample. Their antigens are not known. Sample: blood, either unsorted or a sorted T cell fraction (not recorded which). These receptor sequences come from a male donor with ankylosing spondylitis.

This clonotype has ten or more counts. DNA for the CDR3: TGTGCCAGCAGCCTACTGGGGGCAGCTAGGACTGAAGCTTTCTTT. It specifies CASSLLGAARTEAFF. The V gene is TRBV6-2 or TRBV6-3, the J gene TRBJ1-1; D is possibly TRBD1 (6 bases). The V end was cut by 6 bases, the J end by 5 bases, with 19 bases between. This CDR3 region has 15 residues. Germline V gene sequence: CDR1 MNHEY, CDR2 SVGEGT.

The rearrangement joins TRBV20-1 to TRBJ1-2; D not certain. CDR1 is DFQATT and CDR2 is SNEGSKA in the germline V gene (reference sequence). Trimming took 5 bases from V and 0 from J, leaving 16 bases between them. The CDR3 spans 15 residues. The CDR3 sequence: CSAWDQASANYGYTF. The CDR3 DNA reads TGCAGTGCTTGGGATCAGGCGAGCGCTAACTATGGCTACACCTTC.

In this sample, this clonotype turned up many times. This chain joins TRBV6-1 and TRBJ1-4; D remains ambiguous. The CDR3 has 14 amino acids. V was pared by 8 bases and J by 3 bases, with 13 bases between. CDR1 and CDR2 (germline): MNHNS, SASEGT. CDR3 in DNA: TGTGCCAGCCACCCCGGCAGTGCTAATGAAAAACTGTTTTTT. This translates into CASHPGSANEKLFF.